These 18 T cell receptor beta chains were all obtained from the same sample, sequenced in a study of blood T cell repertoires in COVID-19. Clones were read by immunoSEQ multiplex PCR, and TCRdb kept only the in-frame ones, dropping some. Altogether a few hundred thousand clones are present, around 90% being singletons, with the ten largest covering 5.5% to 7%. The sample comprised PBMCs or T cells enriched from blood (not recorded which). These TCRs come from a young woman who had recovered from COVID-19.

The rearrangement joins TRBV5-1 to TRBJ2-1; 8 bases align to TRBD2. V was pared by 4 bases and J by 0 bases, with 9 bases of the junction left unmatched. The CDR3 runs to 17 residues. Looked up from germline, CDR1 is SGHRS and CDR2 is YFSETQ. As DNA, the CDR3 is TGCGCCAGCAGCCCACTCCCGGGGGGGAGCTCCTACAATGAGCAGTTCTTC. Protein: CASSPLPGGSSYNEQFF.

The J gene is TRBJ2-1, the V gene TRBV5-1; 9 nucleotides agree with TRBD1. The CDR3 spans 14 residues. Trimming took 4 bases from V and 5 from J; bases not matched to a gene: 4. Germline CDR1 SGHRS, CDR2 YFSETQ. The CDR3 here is CASSRDRVDNEQFF. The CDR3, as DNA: TGCGCCAGCAGCCGGGACAGGGTTGACAATGAGCAGTTCTTC.

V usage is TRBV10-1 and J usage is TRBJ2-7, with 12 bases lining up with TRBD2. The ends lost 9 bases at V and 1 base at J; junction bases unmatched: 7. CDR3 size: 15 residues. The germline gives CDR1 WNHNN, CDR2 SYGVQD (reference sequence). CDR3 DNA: TGCGCCAGGGAATCGACTAGCGGGGGTTCCTACGAGCAGTACTTC. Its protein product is CARESTSGGSYEQYF.

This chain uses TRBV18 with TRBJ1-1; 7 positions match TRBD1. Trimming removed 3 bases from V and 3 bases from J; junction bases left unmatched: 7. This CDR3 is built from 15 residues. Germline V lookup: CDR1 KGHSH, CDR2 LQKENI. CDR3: CASSPTGLSYTEAFF. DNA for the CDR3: TGTGCCAGCTCACCGACAGGGCTTTCATACACTGAAGCTTTCTTT.

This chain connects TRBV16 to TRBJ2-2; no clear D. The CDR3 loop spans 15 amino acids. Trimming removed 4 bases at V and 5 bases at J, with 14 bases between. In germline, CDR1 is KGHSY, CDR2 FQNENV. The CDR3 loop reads CASSPEWAPTGELFF. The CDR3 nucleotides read TGTGCCAGCAGCCCTGAATGGGCCCCAACCGGGGAGCTGTTTTTT.

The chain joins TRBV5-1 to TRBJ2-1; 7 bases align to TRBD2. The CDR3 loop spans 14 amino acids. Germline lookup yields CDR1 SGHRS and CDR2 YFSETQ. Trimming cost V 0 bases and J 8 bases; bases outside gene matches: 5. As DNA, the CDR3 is TGCGCCAGCAGCTTGGCCGGGGGGAATGATGAGCAGTTCTTC. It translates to CASSLAGGNDEQFF.

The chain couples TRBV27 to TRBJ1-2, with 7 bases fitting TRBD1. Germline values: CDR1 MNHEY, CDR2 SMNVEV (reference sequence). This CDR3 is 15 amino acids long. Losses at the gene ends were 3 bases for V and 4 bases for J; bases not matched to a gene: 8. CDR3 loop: CASSFSETGSYGYTF. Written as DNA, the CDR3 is TGTGCCAGCAGTTTCTCGGAGACAGGGAGCTATGGCTACACCTTC.

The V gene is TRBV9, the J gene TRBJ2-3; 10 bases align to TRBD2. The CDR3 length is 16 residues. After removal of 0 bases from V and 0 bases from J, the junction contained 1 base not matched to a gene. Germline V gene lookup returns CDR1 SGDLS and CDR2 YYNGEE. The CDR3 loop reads CASSVAAGGSTDTQYF. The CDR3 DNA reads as TGTGCCAGCAGCGTAGCAGCGGGGGGGAGCACAGATACGCAGTATTTT.

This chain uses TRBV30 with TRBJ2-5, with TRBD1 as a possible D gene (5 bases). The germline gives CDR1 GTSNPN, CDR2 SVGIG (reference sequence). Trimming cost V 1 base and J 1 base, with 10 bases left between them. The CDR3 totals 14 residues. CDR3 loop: CAWSATVTQETQYF. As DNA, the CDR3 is TGTGCCTGGAGTGCGACAGTCACCCAAGAGACCCAGTACTTC.

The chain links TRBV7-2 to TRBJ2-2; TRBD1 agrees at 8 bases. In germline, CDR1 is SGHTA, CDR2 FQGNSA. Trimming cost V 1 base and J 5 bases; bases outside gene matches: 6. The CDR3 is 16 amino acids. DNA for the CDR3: TGTGCCAGCAGCTTAGGTCCGGACAGGGTTACCGGGGAGCTGTTTTTT. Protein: CASSLGPDRVTGELFF.

DNA of the CDR3: TGTGCCAGCAGTGCACTAGCGGGGGGGCCAGATACGCAGTATTTT. Residues: CASSALAGGPDTQYF. The rearrangement links TRBV6-4 to TRBJ2-3; 13 positions agree with TRBD2. Germline CDR1 reads MRHNA; CDR2 reads SNTAGT. V was clipped by 4 bases and J by 4 bases; unmatched bases: 2. The CDR3 is 15 residues long.

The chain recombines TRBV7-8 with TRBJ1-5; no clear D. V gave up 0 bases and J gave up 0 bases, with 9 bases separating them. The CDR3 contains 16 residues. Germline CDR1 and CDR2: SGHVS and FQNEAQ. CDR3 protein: CASSLARQSSNQPQHF. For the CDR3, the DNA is TGTGCCAGCAGCTTAGCGCGGCAGTCTAGCAATCAGCCCCAGCATTTT.

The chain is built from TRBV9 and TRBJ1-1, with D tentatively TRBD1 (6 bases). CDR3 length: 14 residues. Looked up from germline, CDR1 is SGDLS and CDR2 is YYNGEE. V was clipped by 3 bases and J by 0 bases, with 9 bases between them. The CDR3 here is CASSGTALNTEAFF. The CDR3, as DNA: TGTGCCAGCAGCGGGACAGCTTTGAACACTGAAGCTTTCTTT.

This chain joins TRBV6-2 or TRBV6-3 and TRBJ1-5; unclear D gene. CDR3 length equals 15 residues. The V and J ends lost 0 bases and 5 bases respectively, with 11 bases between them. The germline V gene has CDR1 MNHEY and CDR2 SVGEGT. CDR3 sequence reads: CASSYSRVLDQPQHF. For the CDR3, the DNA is TGTGCCAGCAGTTACTCCCGGGTTCTGGATCAGCCCCAGCATTTT.

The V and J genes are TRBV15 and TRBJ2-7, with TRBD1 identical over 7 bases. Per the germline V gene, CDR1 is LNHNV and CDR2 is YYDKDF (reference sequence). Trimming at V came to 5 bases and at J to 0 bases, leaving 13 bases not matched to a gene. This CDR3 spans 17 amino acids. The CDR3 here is CATSVEGGGWSSYEQYF. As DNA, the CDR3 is TGTGCCACCAGCGTGGAAGGGGGCGGGTGGAGCTCCTACGAGCAGTACTTC. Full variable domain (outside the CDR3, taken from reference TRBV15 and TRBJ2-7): DAMVIQNPRYQVTQFGKPVTLSCSQTLNHNVMYWYQQKSSQAPKLLFHYYDKDFNNEADTPDNFQSRRPNTSFCFLDIRSPGLGDTAMYLCATSVEGGGWSSYEQYFGPGTRLTVT.

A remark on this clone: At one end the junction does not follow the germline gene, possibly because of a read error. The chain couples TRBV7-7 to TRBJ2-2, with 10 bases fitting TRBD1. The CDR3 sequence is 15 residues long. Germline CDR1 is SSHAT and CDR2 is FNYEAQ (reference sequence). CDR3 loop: CASSPGQGRTGELFF. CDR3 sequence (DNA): TGTGCTAGCAGCCCGGGACAGGGGAGGACCGGGGAGCTGTTTTTT.

The CDR3 here is CARKSQGLNTEAFF. CDR3 DNA: TGTGCCAGAAAGAGTCAGGGGTTGAACACTGAAGCTTTCTTT. The genes are TRBV2 and TRBJ1-1; a possible D gene is TRBD1 (6 bases). The CDR3 length is 14 residues. The V gene's germline CDR1 is SNHLY and CDR2 FYNNEI. The V end lost 9 bases, the J end lost 0 bases, and 14 bases lay between the germline ends.

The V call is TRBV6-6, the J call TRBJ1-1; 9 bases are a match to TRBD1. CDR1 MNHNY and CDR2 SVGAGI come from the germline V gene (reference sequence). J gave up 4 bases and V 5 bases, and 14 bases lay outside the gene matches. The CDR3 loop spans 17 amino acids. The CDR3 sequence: CASSRKPGTGSSTEAFF. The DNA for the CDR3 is TGTGCCAGCAGTCGTAAACCGGGGACAGGGTCCAGCACTGAAGCTTTCTTT.